This TCR beta chain appears in the sequencing data of a study of OX40 agonist ivuxolimab in advanced cancers. In the study overall: Anti-PD-1, anti-PD-L1 or anti-CTLA-4 therapy given earlier was allowed, and 35% to 50% had some.

Researchers took blood at baseline, on cycle 4 day 1, and on cycle 7 day 1. The CDR3 covers 14 residues. From germline, CDR1 is SNHLY and CDR2 FYNNEI. The V and J ends lost 11 bases and 4 bases respectively, with 19 bases between them. The repertoire was sequenced with immunoSEQ multiplex PCR; TCRdb's copy has only in-frame clones and lacks some. In the table there are under 85,000 clones, roughly 86% of which are singletons. The sequence came from an adult with an advanced solid tumor such as melanoma, head and neck, liver or kidney cancer. Sequencing used CD4+ or CD8+ T cells sorted from blood, obtained in a trial of the OX40 agonist ivuxolimab. The chain couples TRBV2 to TRBJ2-3, with TRBD2 as a possible D gene (7 bases). The CDR3 DNA follows: TGTGCCTCCCGGACTAGAGAGGGGGCAGATACGCAGTATTTT. Encoded protein: CASRTREGADTQYF.